The 21 T cell receptor beta chains given below trace back to one sample, sequenced in a study of blood T cells in healthy people across ages. A J-beta primer mix and a sample-barcoded 5' primer were used in a second PCR of about 7 to 12 cycles. TCRdb re-called the 5' RACE reads with MiXCR, one entry per CDR3 protein. The table lists 1.2 million to 1.5 million distinct CDR3 sequences, roughly 60% of them singletons. The sequencing input was blood. The receptors stem from a man younger than 35 in good health.

This chain links TRBV27 with TRBJ2-7, with 10 bases identical to TRBD2. This CDR3 region has 14 residues. The V segment lost 5 bases and the J segment 2 bases; nucleotides outside the gene matches: 3. Germline loops: CDR1 MNHEY, CDR2 SMNVEV (reference sequence). The DNA of the CDR3 is TGTGCCAGCAGTATGACTAGCGGGCCCTACGAGCAGTACTTC. Its translation is CASSMTSGPYEQYF.

The rearrangement links TRBV7-2 to TRBJ2-3; perhaps TRBD2 as D (5 bases). The CDR3 has 15 amino acids. Trimming left V 5 bases short and J 5 bases short, with 17 bases between. Germline V CDR1 and CDR2: SGHTA, FQGNSA. This CDR3 is CASSPSPGVVDTQYF. The DNA for the CDR3 is TGTGCCAGCAGCCCCAGTCCCGGGGTCGTAGATACGCAGTATTTT.

In this sample, this clonotype turned up a few times. The chain is built from TRBV7-2 and TRBJ2-7; TRBD1 matches at 9 bases. CDR3 size: 15 residues. Trimming cost V 0 bases and J 3 bases; bases outside gene matches: 3. The V gene's germline CDR1 is SGHTA and CDR2 FQGNSA. The CDR3 sequence is CASSLAGTGNYEQYF. The CDR3, as DNA: TGTGCCAGCAGCTTAGCCGGGACAGGGAACTACGAGCAGTACTTC. Variable domain in full (rest from reference TRBV7-2 and TRBJ2-7): GAGVSQSPSNKVTEKGKDVELRCDPISGHTALYWYRQSLGQGLEFLIYFQGNSAPDKSGLPSDRFSAERTGGSVSTLTIQRTQQEDSAVYLCASSLAGTGNYEQYFGPGTRLTVT.

J is TRBJ2-5 and V is TRBV28; 8 positions agree with TRBD1. The CDR3 totals 15 residues. Germline CDR1 MDHEN, CDR2 SYDVKM. V lost 6 bases to trimming and J lost 2 bases; unmatched junction nucleotides: 8. DNA for the CDR3: TGTGCCAGCAGCCTAACAGGGGGTTCTCAAGAGACCCAGTACTTC. Encoded protein: CASSLTGGSQETQYF.

This clonotype has a handful of counts. The chain combines TRBV13 with TRBJ2-1; unclear D gene. Germline V gene sequence: CDR1 PRHDT, CDR2 FYEKMQ (reference sequence). The CDR3 is 15 residues long. The germline V and J ends were trimmed by 4 bases and 4 bases, with 14 bases remaining between them. The CDR3 loop is CASSSLQGPYNEQFF. In DNA form, the CDR3 reads TGTGCCAGCAGCTCACTGCAAGGGCCTTACAATGAGCAGTTCTTC.

The V call is TRBV7-2, the J call TRBJ2-5, with TRBD2 as a possible D gene (5 bases). Between the trimmed V and J ends, which lost 1 base and 5 bases, there was a span of 11 bases. CDR3 length: 14 residues. Per germline, CDR1 SGHTA and CDR2 FQGNSA. The DNA for the CDR3 is TGTGCCAGCAGCTTAGACGTGGGAGTGGAGACCCAGTACTTC. It encodes CASSLDVGVETQYF. The whole variable domain, remainder taken from reference TRBV7-2 and TRBJ2-5, is GAGVSQSPSNKVTEKGKDVELRCDPISGHTALYWYRQSLGQGLEFLIYFQGNSAPDKSGLPSDRFSAERTGGSVSTLTIQRTQQEDSAVYLCASSLDVGVETQYFGPGTRLLVL.

The chain has TRBV7-8 and TRBJ2-3, with 12 bases fitting TRBD2. This CDR3 region has 16 residues. The germline CDR1 and CDR2 sequences are SGHVS and FQNEAQ. The ends lost 6 bases at V and 2 bases at J; junction bases unmatched: 6. DNA for the CDR3: TGTGCCAGCAGTCCGACTAGCGGGGGTTACACAGATACGCAGTATTTT. Its translation: CASSPTSGGYTDTQYF.

This clonotype turned up a few times. The rearrangement links TRBV20-1 to TRBJ2-3, with TRBD2 matching over 13 bases. V lost 0 bases to trimming and J lost 4 bases; unmatched junction nucleotides: 4. CDR1 DFQATT and CDR2 SNEGSKA come from the germline V gene (reference sequence). This CDR3 is built from 16 residues. The CDR3 spells CSARELTSGGADTQYF. The CDR3 bases are TGCAGTGCTAGAGAGCTTACTAGCGGGGGGGCAGATACGCAGTATTTT.

V usage is TRBV18 and J usage is TRBJ1-4; D uncertain. Trimming shortened V by 3 bases and J by 0 bases, and 8 bases separated the two germline ends. CDR1 and CDR2 from the germline V gene are KGHSH and LQKENI. The CDR3 runs 15 residues. In DNA form, the CDR3 reads TGTGCCAGCTCACCTGGGAGCGCAACTAATGAAAAACTGTTTTTT. Protein sequence: CASSPGSATNEKLFF.

This clonotype was recorded a few times. V is TRBV4-3 and J is TRBJ2-3; perhaps TRBD2 as D (6 bases). V gave up 2 bases and J gave up 3 bases, with 15 bases separating them. This CDR3 spans 16 amino acids. Looked up from germline, CDR1 is LGHNA and CDR2 is YSLEER. CDR3: CASSQTPGLNTDTQYF. The CDR3 region has the DNA TGCGCCAGCAGCCAAACTCCGGGACTGAATACAGATACGCAGTATTTT.

The V and J genes are TRBV29-1 and TRBJ2-3, with 7 bases matching TRBD2. CDR1 is SQVTM and CDR2 is ANQGSEA in the germline V gene. The CDR3 totals 14 residues. The V gene end was trimmed by 7 bases and the J gene end by 0 bases; junction bases not matched to a gene: 7. CDR3: CSGTRDSSTDTQYF. CDR3 sequence (DNA): TGCAGCGGGACTAGGGACTCTAGCACAGATACGCAGTATTTT.

This chain uses TRBV21-1 with TRBJ2-5. TRBV21-1 is marked as a pseudogene. CDR3 length equals 14 residues. The chain's CDR3 is CASSLGWNWETQYF. CDR3 DNA: TGTGCCAGCAGCCTGGGGTGGAATTGGGAGACCCAGTACTTC.

This clonotype was detected many times. The V and J genes are TRBV6-2 or TRBV6-3 and TRBJ2-7; TRBD1 matches at 9 bases. The CDR3 has 12 residues. Per germline, CDR1 MNHEY and CDR2 SVGEGT. V shed 2 bases, J shed 11 bases, and the junction held 4 bases outside the gene matches. The CDR3 sequence is CASSYVDRGEYF. In nucleotides, the CDR3 is TGTGCCAGCAGTTACGTGGACAGGGGAGAGTACTTC.

The rearrangement uses TRBV2 and TRBJ1-6; 10 nucleotides align to TRBD1. From germline, CDR1 is SNHLY and CDR2 FYNNEI. The trim removed 2 bases at V and 7 bases at J, leaving 5 bases unmatched. This CDR3 region has 16 residues. DNA for the CDR3: TGTGCCAGCAGTGAATGGGGGGGACAGGGGAATTCACCCCTCCACTTT. Translated, it gives CASSEWGGQGNSPLHF.

V and J are TRBV4-1 and TRBJ2-2; D might be TRBD1 (6 bases). Trimming cost V 1 base and J 1 base, with 13 bases left between them. Germline values: CDR1 MGHRA, CDR2 YSYEKL. CDR3 length: 17 residues. This CDR3 is CASSQAQTGRNTGELFF. CDR3 nucleotide sequence: TGCGCCAGCAGCCAAGCTCAGACAGGAAGGAACACCGGGGAGCTGTTTTTT.

In DNA form, the CDR3 reads TGCGCCAGCAGTGACCAGACAGGGGGCGATCACTATGGCTACACCTTC. Encoded protein: CASSDQTGGDHYGYTF. V and J are TRBV10-1 and TRBJ1-2; 10 bases line up with TRBD1. V shed 3 bases, J shed 3 bases, and the junction held 7 bases outside the gene matches. Per germline, CDR1 WNHNN and CDR2 SYGVQD (reference sequence). The CDR3 runs to 16 residues.

The chain carries TRBV12-3 or TRBV12-4 and TRBJ1-4, with D possibly TRBD1 on 5 matching bases. This CDR3 spans 14 amino acids. V was shortened by 2 bases and J by 4 bases, with 8 bases between the two germline ends. DNA for the CDR3: TGTGCCAGCAGTTTACGACAGTTTAATGAAAAACTGTTTTTT. Its translation: CASSLRQFNEKLFF.

The table lists this clonotype with a few counts. The V gene is TRBV27, the J gene TRBJ1-2, with D perhaps matching TRBD1 (5 bases). The CDR3 runs 14 residues. V was clipped by 5 bases and J by 8 bases, with 18 bases between them. Germline V lookup: CDR1 MNHEY, CDR2 SMNVEV (reference sequence). The CDR3, as DNA: TGTGCCAGCAGTCCAACCACACGGGGGAGGGGCTACACCTTC. Its protein product is CASSPTTRGRGYTF.

The chain couples TRBV3-1 to TRBJ2-1; D not resolved. The CDR3 extends over 14 amino acids. Germline V gives CDR1 LGHDT, CDR2 YNNKEL (reference sequence). V lost 1 base, J lost 12 bases, and 16 bases lay in between. CDR3 nucleotide sequence: TGTGCCAGCAGCCAAGCCCTTATTCCTACCCCGCAGTTCTTC. Its protein is CASSQALIPTPQFF.

The chain joins TRBV18 to TRBJ2-1, with D perhaps TRBD1 (5 bases). Germline CDR1 and CDR2: KGHSH and LQKENI. Trimming left V 2 bases short and J 1 base short, with 12 bases between. The CDR3 has 16 residues. The CDR3 sequence: CASSPGVRGSYNEQFF. The CDR3 bases are TGTGCCAGCTCACCAGGTGTAAGGGGATCCTACAATGAGCAGTTCTTC. The whole variable domain, filled in from reference TRBV18 and TRBJ2-1, reads NAGVMQNPRHLVRRRGQEARLRCSPMKGHSHVYWYRQLPEEGLKFMVYLQKENIIDESGMPKERFSAEFPKEGPSILRIQQVVRGDSAAYFCASSPGVRGSYNEQFFGPGTRLTVL.

The CDR3 region is CANDLWAAVSSYNEQFF. CDR3 coding DNA: TGTGCCAACGACTTGTGGGCGGCCGTTAGCTCCTACAATGAGCAGTTCTTC. V gene TRBV21-1 combines with J gene TRBJ2-1; the table names TRBD1, a call not compared with the DNA. TRBV21-1 constitutes a pseudogene. The CDR3 sequence is 17 residues long.